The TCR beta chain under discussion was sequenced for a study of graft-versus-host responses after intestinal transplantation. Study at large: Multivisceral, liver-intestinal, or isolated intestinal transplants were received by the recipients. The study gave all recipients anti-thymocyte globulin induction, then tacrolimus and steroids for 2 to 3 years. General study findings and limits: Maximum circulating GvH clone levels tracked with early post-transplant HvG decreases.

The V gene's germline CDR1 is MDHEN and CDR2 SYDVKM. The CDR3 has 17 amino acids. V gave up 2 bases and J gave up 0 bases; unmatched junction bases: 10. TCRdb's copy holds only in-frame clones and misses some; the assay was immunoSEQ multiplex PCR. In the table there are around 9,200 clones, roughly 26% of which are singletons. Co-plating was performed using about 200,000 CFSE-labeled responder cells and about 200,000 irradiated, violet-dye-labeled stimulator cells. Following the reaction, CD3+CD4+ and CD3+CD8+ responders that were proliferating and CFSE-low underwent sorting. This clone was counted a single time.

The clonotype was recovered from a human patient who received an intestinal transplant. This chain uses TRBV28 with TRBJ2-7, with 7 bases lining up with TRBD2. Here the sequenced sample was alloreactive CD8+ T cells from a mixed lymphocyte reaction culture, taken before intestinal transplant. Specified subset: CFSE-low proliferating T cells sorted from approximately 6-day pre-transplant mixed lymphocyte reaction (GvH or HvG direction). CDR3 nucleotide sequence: TGTGCCAGCAGTTTACGCCGGGAGGCAGCCAGCTCCTACGAGCAGTACTTC. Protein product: CASSLRREAASSYEQYF.